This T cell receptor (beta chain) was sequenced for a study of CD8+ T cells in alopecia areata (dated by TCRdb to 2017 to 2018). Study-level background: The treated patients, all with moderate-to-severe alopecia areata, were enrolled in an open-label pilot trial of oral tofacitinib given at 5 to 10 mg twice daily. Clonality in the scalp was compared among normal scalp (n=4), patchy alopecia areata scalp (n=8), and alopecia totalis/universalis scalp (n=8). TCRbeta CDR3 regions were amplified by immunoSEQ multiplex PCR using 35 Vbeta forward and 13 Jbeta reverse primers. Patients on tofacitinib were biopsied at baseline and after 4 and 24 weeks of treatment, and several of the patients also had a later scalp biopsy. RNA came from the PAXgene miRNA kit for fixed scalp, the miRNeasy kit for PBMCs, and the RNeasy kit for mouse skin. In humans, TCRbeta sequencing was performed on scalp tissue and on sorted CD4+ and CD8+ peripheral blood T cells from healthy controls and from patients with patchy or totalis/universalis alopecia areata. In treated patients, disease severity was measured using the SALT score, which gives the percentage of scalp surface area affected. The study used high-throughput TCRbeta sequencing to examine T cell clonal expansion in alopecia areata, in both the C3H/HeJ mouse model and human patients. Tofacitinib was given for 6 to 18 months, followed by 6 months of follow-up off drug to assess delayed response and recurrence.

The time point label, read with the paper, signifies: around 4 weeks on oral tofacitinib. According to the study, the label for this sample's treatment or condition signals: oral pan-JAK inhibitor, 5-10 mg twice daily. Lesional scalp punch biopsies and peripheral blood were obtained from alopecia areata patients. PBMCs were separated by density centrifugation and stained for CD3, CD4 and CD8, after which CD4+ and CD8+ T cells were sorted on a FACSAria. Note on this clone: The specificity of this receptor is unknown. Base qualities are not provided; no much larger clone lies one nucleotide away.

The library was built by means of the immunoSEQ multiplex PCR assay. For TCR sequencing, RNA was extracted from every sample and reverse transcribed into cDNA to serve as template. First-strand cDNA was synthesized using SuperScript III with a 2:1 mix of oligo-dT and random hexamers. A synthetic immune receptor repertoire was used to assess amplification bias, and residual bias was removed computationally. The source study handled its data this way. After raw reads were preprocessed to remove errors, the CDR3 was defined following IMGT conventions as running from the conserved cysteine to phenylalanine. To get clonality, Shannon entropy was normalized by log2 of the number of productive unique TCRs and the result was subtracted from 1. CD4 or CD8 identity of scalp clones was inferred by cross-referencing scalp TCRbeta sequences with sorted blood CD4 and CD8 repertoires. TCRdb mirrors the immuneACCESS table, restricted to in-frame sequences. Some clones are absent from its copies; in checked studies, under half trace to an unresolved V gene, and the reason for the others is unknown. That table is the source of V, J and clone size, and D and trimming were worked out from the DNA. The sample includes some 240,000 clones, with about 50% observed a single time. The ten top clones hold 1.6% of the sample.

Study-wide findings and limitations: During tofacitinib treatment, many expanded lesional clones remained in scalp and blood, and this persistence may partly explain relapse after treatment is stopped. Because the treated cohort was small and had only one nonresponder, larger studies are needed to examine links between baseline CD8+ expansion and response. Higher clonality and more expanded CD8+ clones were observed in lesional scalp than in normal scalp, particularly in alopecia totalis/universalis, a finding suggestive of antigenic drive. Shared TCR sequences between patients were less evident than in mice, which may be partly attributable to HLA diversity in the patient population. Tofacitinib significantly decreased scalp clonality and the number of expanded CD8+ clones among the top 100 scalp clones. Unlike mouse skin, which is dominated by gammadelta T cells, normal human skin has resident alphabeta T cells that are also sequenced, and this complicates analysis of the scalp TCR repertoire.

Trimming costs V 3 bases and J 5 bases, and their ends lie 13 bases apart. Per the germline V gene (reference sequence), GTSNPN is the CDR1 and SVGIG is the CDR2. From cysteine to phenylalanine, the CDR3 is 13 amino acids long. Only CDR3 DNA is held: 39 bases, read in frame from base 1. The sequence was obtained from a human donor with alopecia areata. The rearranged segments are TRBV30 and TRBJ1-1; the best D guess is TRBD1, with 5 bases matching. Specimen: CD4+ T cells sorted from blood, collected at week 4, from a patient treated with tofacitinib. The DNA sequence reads TGTGCCTGGAGCGTCAGGGTCGGGACTGAAGCTTTCTTT. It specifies CAWSVRVGTEAFF.